This T cell receptor (beta chain) was captured by sequencing in a study of Ad26.COV2.S vaccination and SARS-CoV-2 variants. Only in-frame clones appear in the TCRdb table, and some are missing; sequencing was by immunoSEQ multiplex PCR. The repertoire holds about 460,000 clones, with 80% to 90% as singletons. The treatment was: around 19 received Ad26.COV2.S at low or high dose, single or two shots; a few received placebo; per-sample allocation not given. Sampling occurred on day 63 after the first vaccine or placebo injection. The CDR3 has 15 amino acids. Between the trimmed V and J ends, which lost 0 bases and 4 bases, there was a span of 9 bases. Germline V lookup: CDR1 PRHDT, CDR2 FYEKMQ (reference sequence). Study-wide findings and caveats: Total responses of T cells may have been underestimated by the analyses of TCR breadth and depth.

Note on this clone: The antigen remains unidentified.

The source material was peripheral blood, sampled in a trial of Ad26.COV2.S vaccine versus placebo. This clonotype originated in a person between 18 and 65 years old who received the Ad26.COV2.S COVID-19 vaccine or a placebo. This chain connects TRBV13 to TRBJ1-4; D uncertain. The CDR3 DNA sequence: TGTGCCAGCAGCTTAGGCGGCAGCCTTAATGAAAAACTGTTTTTT. Its translation is CASSLGGSLNEKLFF. The full variable domain, rest sourced from reference TRBV13 and TRBJ1-4, is AAGVIQSPRHLIKEKRETATLKCYPIPRHDTVYWYQQGPGQDPQFLISFYEKMQSDKGSIPDRFSAQQFSDYHSELNMSSLELGDSALYFCASSLGGSLNEKLFFGSGTQLSVL.